The rows below give T cell receptor beta chains drawn from one sample of a study of beta chain features in type 1 diabetes. TCRdb's copy holds only in-frame clones and misses some; the assay was immunoSEQ multiplex PCR. The data contain 500,000 to 700,000 clones, roughly 15% of them seen just once; the ten biggest clones take up more than 0.08%. The sequencing input was naive CD4+ T cells from blood. All receptors come from a man in his late teens or twenties in good health. CDR3s include the opening cysteine and the closing phenylalanine or tryptophan. D genes are given only for firm matches. Clone size is not always given. Where it is, it says once, few, many or a class for expanded clones.

TRBJ2-3,TRBD1,.,TRBV28,TGTGCCAGCAGGCGGACAGGGGCAGATACGCAGTATTTT,CASRRTGADTQYF
TRBJ2-2,TRBD1,.,TRBV29-1,TGCAGCGTTGTCCGGGACAGGGGTAACACCGGGGAGCTGTTTTTT,CSVVRDRGNTGELFF
TRBJ1-5,TRBD1,.,TRBV5-4,TGTGCCAGCAGCTTGGACAGGGGCCCAAATCAGCCCCAGCATTTT,CASSLDRGPNQPQHF
TRBJ2-7,.,few,TRBV29-1,TGCAGCGTTGATTCGGGTATGGGAACTTACGAGCAGTACTTC,CSVDSGMGTYEQYF
TRBJ2-3,TRBD1,.,TRBV5-1,TGCGCCAGCAGCTCGGACAGGGGGCCAGATACGCAGTATTTT,CASSSDRGPDTQYF
TRBJ2-3,.,few,TRBV14,TGTGCCAGCAGCCTATCCCTCGGGGGCCCAGATACGCAGTATTTT,CASSLSLGGPDTQYF
TRBJ2-7,.,.,TRBV10-1,TGCGCCACCCTCGAAGCTGGACGCCGGTGGTTCCACGAGCAGTACTTC,CATLEAGRRWFHEQYF
TRBJ1-5,.,.,TRBV7-3,TGTGCCAGCAGCCCCCGTATTCGAGGTCAGCCCCAGCATTTT,CASSPRIRGQPQHF
TRBJ2-5,.,few,TRBV30,TGTGCCTGGAGTGTAAACAACCGTTACCAAGAGACCCAGTACTTC,CAWSVNNRYQETQYF
TRBJ2-7,.,.,TRBV6-6,TGTGCCAGCAGTGCCAGGGAATTCTCCTACGAGCAGTACTTC,CASSAREFSYEQYF
TRBJ2-7,.,few,TRBV4-3,TGCGCCAGCAGCTTTGAGGACTTTGCGGGGAGTTTGGGATACGAGCAGTACTTC,CASSFEDFAGSLGYEQYF
TRBJ1-6,.,few,TRBV23-1,TGCGCCAGCAGTCAGCCGGGGATTTTACATTCACCCCTCCACTTT,CASSQPGILHSPLHF
TRBJ1-2,.,few,TRBV28,TGTGCCAGCAGCCTGCCCCGGTTTGGCTACACCTTC,CASSLPRFGYTF
TRBJ2-5,.,.,TRBV7-3,TGTGCCAGCAGCTTAGGGTTTGCAGAACAGGGTGAGACCCAGTACTTC,CASSLGFAEQGETQYF
TRBJ2-7,.,.,TRBV4-1,TGCGCCAGCAGCCAAGACCCATGGGCTTCCTACGAGCAGTACTTC,CASSQDPWASYEQYF
TRBJ2-7,.,.,TRBV7-9,TGTGCCAGCAGCTCTACGGGCTACGAGCAGTACTTC,CASSSTGYEQYF
TRBJ2-4,TRBD1,few,TRBV2,TGTGCCAGCAGCGAACAGGGGGCAACCAAAAACATTCAGTACTTC,CASSEQGATKNIQYF
TRBJ2-7,.,.,TRBV5-4,TGTGCCAGCAGGGTTAGCGGCTCTTCCTACGAGCAGTACTTC,CASRVSGSSYEQYF
TRBJ2-1,TRBD1,.,TRBV5-6,TGTGCCAGCAGCAAAGACAGGGGGCGGGTCCGCAATGAGCAGTTCTTC,CASSKDRGRVRNEQFF
TRBJ2-2,.,few,TRBV5-4,TGTGCCAGCAGCCCTGGGGCAGAAAACACCGGGGAGCTGTTTTTT,CASSPGAENTGELFF
TRBJ2-2,.,few,TRBV6-1,TGTGCCAGCAGGCGAACAGGGTTTGACGCCGGGGAGCTGTTTTTT,CASRRTGFDAGELFF
TRBJ1-1,.,.,TRBV6-5,TGTGCCAGCAGTTACTCAACAGGGCGGACTGAAGCTTTCTTT,CASSYSTGRTEAFF